One sample yielded the 30 T cell receptor beta chains listed below, sequenced in a study of CD8 T cells in ankylosing spondylitis. TCRdb processed the 5' RACE reads anew with MiXCR; each CDR3 protein has one entry. Among about 540,000 distinct CDR3 sequences, 10% to 15% were seen once, and the ten largest hold around 6.8%. For these receptors, no antigen is known. General study results and limits: A motif of seven or eight highly homologous TCR beta variants was seen as apparently characteristic of ankylosing spondylitis blood.

The sample consisted of blood, either unsorted or a sorted T cell fraction (not recorded which). All receptors come from a male donor with ankylosing spondylitis.

This clonotype appeared many times. The genes are TRBV4-1 and TRBJ1-6; D gene uncertain. Germline V gene lookup returns CDR1 MGHRA and CDR2 YSYEKL. V was cut by 0 bases and J by 7 bases, with 13 bases left in between. This CDR3 region has 16 residues. The CDR3 is CASSQEPPGGNSPLHF. The CDR3 coding sequence is TGCGCCAGCAGCCAAGAACCCCCGGGCGGGAATTCACCCCTCCACTTT.

This clonotype appeared a few times. This chain links TRBV5-1 with TRBJ1-1; D is unresolved. Germline loops: CDR1 SGHRS, CDR2 YFSETQ. Trimming stripped 0 bases from V and 4 bases from J, with 13 bases between. This CDR3 spans 15 amino acids. This chain's CDR3 is CASSLVTGITTEAFF. For the CDR3, the DNA is TGCGCCAGCAGCTTGGTCACGGGGATAACCACTGAAGCTTTCTTT.

Only a few counts were recorded for this clonotype. The rearrangement uses TRBV7-9 and TRBJ2-7; tentative D call: TRBD2 (6 bases). Germline V CDR1 and CDR2: SEHNR, FQNEAQ (reference sequence). V gave up 5 bases and J gave up 3 bases, with 20 bases separating them. The CDR3 totals 16 residues. CDR3 in amino acids: CASSPAGTRSNYEQYF. CDR3 bases: TGTGCCAGCAGCCCAGCCGGGACTCGATCGAACTACGAGCAGTACTTC.

The rearrangement joins TRBV29-1 to TRBJ2-5; 13 bases agree with TRBD2. CDR1 is SQVTM and CDR2 is ANQGSEA in the germline V gene. This CDR3 region has 13 residues. V lost 4 bases, J lost 5 bases, and 1 base stayed unmatched. In nucleotides, the CDR3 is TGCAGCGTTGGACTAGCGGGAGGCGAGACCCAGTACTTC. Protein sequence: CSVGLAGGETQYF.

The genes are TRBV29-1 and TRBJ2-7, with unresolved D. Germline loops: CDR1 SQVTM, CDR2 ANQGSEA. The CDR3 contains 11 residues. Deletions cut 3 bases from V and 7 bases from J, with 10 bases between. The CDR3 DNA reads TGCAGCGTTGATTTGGGTGGTGAGCAGTACGTC. This gives the protein CSVDLGGEQYV.

This clonotype has a handful of counts. The chain carries TRBV6-1 and TRBJ1-2; TRBD1 agrees at 7 bases. CDR3 length: 16 amino acids. The germline CDR1 and CDR2 sequences are MNHNS and SASEGT. The trim removed 3 bases at V and 4 bases at J, leaving 11 bases unmatched. The CDR3 loop reads CASSERDSPQGYGYTF. The CDR3 DNA is TGTGCCAGCAGTGAGCGGGACAGCCCCCAAGGCTATGGCTACACCTTC.

This clonotype was counted many times. The chain has TRBV29-1 and TRBJ1-5, with D possibly being TRBD1 (5 bases). V lost 5 bases, J lost 0 bases, and 8 bases lay in between. The CDR3 has 13 residues. Germline values: CDR1 SQVTM, CDR2 ANQGSEA. CDR3 amino acids: CSVKTDSNQPQHF. The CDR3 bases are TGCAGCGTTAAGACAGATAGCAATCAGCCCCAGCATTTT. Based on the CDR3 plus reference TRBV29-1 and TRBJ1-5, the full variable domain is SAVISQKPSRDICQRGTSLTIQCQVDSQVTMMFWYRQQPGQSLTLIATANQGSEATYESGFVIDKFPISRPNLTFSTLTVSNMSPEDSSIYLCSVKTDSNQPQHFGDGTRLSIL.

Only a few counts were recorded for this clonotype. The chain has TRBV11-2 and TRBJ2-5; no reliable D call. This CDR3 has 14 residues. Trimming cost V 2 bases and J 5 bases, with 12 bases left between them. The V gene's germline CDR1 is SGHAT and CDR2 FQNNGV. CDR3 in amino acids: CASSLFPASETQYF. The CDR3 DNA reads as TGTGCCAGCAGCTTATTTCCAGCGTCGGAGACCCAGTACTTC.

This clonotype was seen ten or more times. The rearrangement links TRBV5-5 to TRBJ2-7; D is uncertain. Per the germline V gene, CDR1 is SGHKS and CDR2 is YYEKEE (reference sequence). The CDR3 covers 12 residues. Trimming stripped 0 bases from V and 4 bases from J, with 5 bases between. CDR3 nucleotide sequence: TGTGCCAGCAGCTTGGCGCAATACGAGCAGTACGTC. Amino acids: CASSLAQYEQYV.

The rearrangement links TRBV20-1 to TRBJ1-2; no reliable D call. V shed 6 bases and J shed 4 bases, with 9 bases lying between them. The CDR3 runs to 11 residues. Per germline, CDR1 DFQATT and CDR2 SNEGSKA (reference sequence). This CDR3 is CSATYGYGYTF. The CDR3 nucleotides read TGCAGTGCCACATATGGCTATGGCTACACCTTC.

The chain recombines TRBV7-9 with TRBJ2-3; 10 bases line up with TRBD2. Unmatched junction bases numbered 14, after V lost 5 bases and J lost 6 bases. Germline CDR1 reads SEHNR; CDR2 reads FQNEAQ (reference sequence). The CDR3 consists of 17 residues. The CDR3 coding sequence is TGTGCCAGCAGCGAGACTAGCGGGTGGGGATCCGCGGATACGCAGTATTTT. Amino acids: CASSETSGWGSADTQYF.

CDR3 sequence: CASRARSSSGSSYEQYF. DNA of the CDR3: TGTGCCAGCAGAGCTCGATCTTCTAGCGGGAGCTCCTACGAGCAGTACTTC. The chain combines TRBV3-1 with TRBJ2-7; 10 bases line up with TRBD2. The germline V gene encodes CDR1 LGHDT and CDR2 YNNKEL (reference sequence). This CDR3 region has 17 residues. J gave up 0 bases and V 6 bases, and 11 bases lay outside the gene matches.

V is TRBV9 and J is TRBJ2-7, with 9 bases matching TRBD1. CDR1 is SGDLS, CDR2 YYNGEE, per germline. V lost 2 bases, J lost 7 bases, and 4 bases stayed unmatched. The CDR3 runs 13 residues. The CDR3 nucleotides read TGTGCCAGCAGCGTTACAGGGGGCGGGGAGCAGTACTTC. It yields the protein CASSVTGGGEQYF.

The chain uses TRBV4-1 and TRBJ2-5, with 7 positions matching TRBD2. CDR1 and CDR2 from the germline V gene are MGHRA and YSYEKL. Losses at the gene ends were 4 bases for V and 5 bases for J; bases not matched to a gene: 13. The CDR3 contains 16 residues. The CDR3 bases are TGCGCCAGCAGCCCGTGGACGGGAGGCCCTGGTGAGACCCAGTACTTC. Encoded protein: CASSPWTGGPGETQYF.

The sample holds a few counts of this clonotype. This chain connects TRBV20-1 to TRBJ2-5; 8 bases map to TRBD2. There are 12 residues in the CDR3. Trimming cost V 6 bases and J 4 bases; bases outside gene matches: 4. CDR1 and CDR2 from the germline V gene are DFQATT and SNEGSKA (reference sequence). CDR3 amino acids: CSAAGVGETQYF. The CDR3 DNA is TGCAGTGCAGCGGGGGTAGGAGAGACCCAGTACTTC.

This clonotype occurred many times. The V call is TRBV20-1, the J call TRBJ2-7, with TRBD1 matching 7 bases. CDR1 and CDR2 (germline): DFQATT, SNEGSKA (reference sequence). With 3 bases clipped from V and 2 bases from J, the junction kept 4 bases outside the gene matches. CDR3 size: 13 residues. CDR3 sequence (DNA): TGCAGTGCTAGTCAGGGACAGACCTACGAGCAGTACGTC. Protein product: CSASQGQTYEQYV.

In its sample, this clonotype was seen a few times. The V call is TRBV7-2, the J call TRBJ2-5, with no clear D. The germline V gene has CDR1 SGHTA and CDR2 FQGNSA. V gave up 6 bases and J gave up 2 bases, with 10 bases separating them. CDR3 length: 13 amino acids. The CDR3 protein is CASSRPEQETQYF. DNA for the CDR3: TGTGCCAGCAGTAGGCCAGAACAAGAGACCCAGTACTTC.

Only a few counts were recorded for this clonotype. The chain joins TRBV9 to TRBJ2-3, with D unclear. The V gene lost 6 bases and the J gene lost 0 bases, with 11 bases spanning the gap. This CDR3 has 14 residues. Germline V lookup: CDR1 SGDLS, CDR2 YYNGEE. The CDR3 loop reads CASTDNPSTDTQYF. CDR3 DNA: TGTGCCAGCACAGACAACCCTAGCACAGATACGCAGTATTTT.

This rearrangement joins TRBV7-9 to TRBJ2-5; a possible D gene is TRBD2 (5 bases). The CDR3 totals 14 residues. The V end lost 5 bases, the J end lost 0 bases, and 10 bases lay between the germline ends. CDR1 and CDR2 from the germline V gene are SEHNR and FQNEAQ (reference sequence). The CDR3 spells CASSLQRNQETQYF. The CDR3 nucleotides read TGTGCCAGCAGCCTTCAGCGGAACCAAGAGACCCAGTACTTC.

This rearrangement joins TRBV5-1 to TRBJ2-3, with 7 bases aligning to TRBD2. There are 16 residues in the CDR3. CDR1 is SGHRS and CDR2 is YFSETQ in the germline V gene. V trimming: 0 bases; J trimming: 1 base; junction bases outside the gene matches: 5. In DNA, the CDR3 is TGCGCCAGCAGCTTGGGGCTAGCGGATCGCACAGATACGCAGTATTTT. It translates to CASSLGLADRTDTQYF.

This chain uses TRBV10-2 with TRBJ1-2; D possibly corresponds to TRBD1 (6 bases). The germline V gene encodes CDR1 WSHSY and CDR2 SAAADI. Trimming took off 5 bases at V and 8 bases at J, with 18 bases between the two ends. The CDR3 has 14 amino acids. CDR3 in DNA: TGCGCCAGCAGTTTACAGGGAGCCTTCGGGGGCTACACCTTC. Encoded protein: CASSLQGAFGGYTF.

In its sample, this clonotype was seen many times. The chain employs TRBV5-1 and TRBJ2-5; D is ambiguous. Trimming shortened V by 7 bases and J by 7 bases, and 17 bases separated the two germline ends. The CDR3 has 13 residues. Germline V gene data show CDR1 as SGHRS and CDR2 as YFSETQ. The CDR3 is CASSPTQTGTQYF. The CDR3 nucleotides read TGCGCCAGCTCTCCCACCCAAACGGGGACCCAGTACTTC.

This clonotype appeared many times. The CDR3 nucleotides are TGTGCCAGCAGCTTGGAGGACAGGGGCTACGAGCAGTACTTC. It specifies CASSLEDRGYEQYF. V usage is TRBV5-5 and J usage is TRBJ2-7; 9 bases are a match to TRBD1. Germline CDR1 is SGHKS and CDR2 is YYEKEE (reference sequence). Trimming at V came to 0 bases and at J to 3 bases, leaving 1 base not matched to a gene. This CDR3 region has 14 residues.

The rearrangement uses TRBV20-1 and TRBJ2-1; 9 bases line up with TRBD2. The CDR3 is 16 residues long. Germline V gene data show CDR1 as DFQATT and CDR2 as SNEGSKA (reference sequence). Trimming at V came to 0 bases and at J to 5 bases, leaving 8 bases not matched to a gene. The CDR3 DNA is TGCAGTGCTAGAGATCTAGCGGGAACCGCTGACAATGAGCAGTTCTTC. Residues: CSARDLAGTADNEQFF.

This clonotype appeared a few times. The V gene is TRBV7-2, the J gene TRBJ2-1, with D perhaps TRBD2 (5 bases). V shed 1 base and J shed 14 bases, with 12 bases lying between them. From germline, CDR1 is SGHTA and CDR2 FQGNSA. The CDR3 has 12 amino acids. CDR3 in amino acids: CASSLGTGKEFF. The DNA for the CDR3 is TGTGCCAGCAGCTTAGGGACTGGTAAGGAGTTCTTC.

In its sample, this clonotype was seen many times. This chain connects TRBV4-2 to TRBJ2-3, with 10 bases matching TRBD2. This CDR3 is 17 amino acids long. Losses at the gene ends were 0 bases for V and 2 bases for J; bases not matched to a gene: 5. The germline gives CDR1 LGHNA, CDR2 YNFKEQ. CDR3 in DNA: TGTGCCAGCAGCCAAGATTCTAGCGGGAGAATCACAGATACGCAGTATTTT. It translates to CASSQDSSGRITDTQYF.

This clonotype has a handful of counts. This chain joins TRBV20-1 and TRBJ1-2; no clear D gene. Deletions cut 1 base from V and 2 bases from J, with 8 bases between. Germline V lookup: CDR1 DFQATT, CDR2 SNEGSKA (reference sequence). The CDR3 is 13 residues long. CDR3 in amino acids: CSARVGSNYGYTF. In DNA, the CDR3 is TGCAGTGCTAGAGTCGGGTCAAACTATGGCTACACCTTC.

The V call is TRBV10-3, the J call TRBJ1-1, with 10 bases lining up with TRBD1. Germline V lookup: CDR1 ENHRY, CDR2 SYGVKD. The trim removed 6 bases at V and 3 bases at J, leaving 4 bases unmatched. This CDR3 spans 14 amino acids. CDR3 sequence: CAISRDRGYTEAFF. In nucleotides, the CDR3 is TGTGCCATCAGCCGGGACAGGGGTTACACTGAAGCTTTCTTT.

A few counts support this clonotype. The gene calls are TRBV10-1 and TRBJ2-7; D uncertain. The CDR3 covers 14 residues. Trimming left V 3 bases short and J 5 bases short, with 14 bases between. Germline-derived CDR1 and CDR2 are WNHNN and SYGVQD (reference sequence). The CDR3 DNA follows: TGCGCCAGCAGTGATGGGATCCGAGTCAACGAGCAGTACTTC. Amino acids: CASSDGIRVNEQYF.

The chain couples TRBV20-1 to TRBJ2-5; TRBD2 aligns across 15 bases. The V segment lost 6 bases and the J segment 5 bases; nucleotides outside the gene matches: 7. The length of the CDR3 is 15 residues. Germline V gene sequence: CDR1 DFQATT, CDR2 SNEGSKA (reference sequence). The CDR3 reads CSAGLAGGGGETQYF. The DNA of the CDR3 is TGCAGTGCGGGACTAGCGGGGGGAGGGGGCGAGACCCAGTACTTC.